The 30 T cell receptor beta chains listed next were all sequenced from one sample in a study of spatial heterogeneity in lung cancer. TCRdb called the 5' RACE reads again in MiXCR, with one record for every CDR3 protein. Of about 48,000 distinct CDR3 sequences listed, less than 5.5% were seen once; the top ten hold 11%. Time point noted: sample taken at primary tumor resection. Sequenced here: PBMCs, sampled at surgery. Every receptor here comes from a male donor with early-stage non-small cell lung cancer.

This clonotype occurred many times. This sequence joins TRBV20-1 and TRBJ2-3; unclear D gene. In germline, CDR1 is DFQATT, CDR2 SNEGSKA (reference sequence). The CDR3 length is 16 residues. Trimming removed 0 bases from V and 0 bases from J, with 13 bases in between. The CDR3 spells CSARDDLVGSTDTQYF. For the CDR3, the DNA is TGCAGTGCTAGAGATGACCTTGTCGGAAGCACAGATACGCAGTATTTT.

There are many counts of this clonotype. This sequence joins TRBV20-1 and TRBJ1-5; D might be TRBD1 (6 bases). CDR3 size: 13 residues. V lost 6 bases and J 4 bases, leaving 13 bases between the germline ends. Per the germline V gene, CDR1 is DFQATT and CDR2 is SNEGSKA (reference sequence). CDR3 in DNA: TGCAGTGCCCGGGCAGGGGTAAATCAGCCCCAGCATTTT. Protein product: CSARAGVNQPQHF.

This clonotype was picked up a small number of times. The CDR3 loop is CSVGDLPGTGGGEQYF. Written as DNA, the CDR3 is TGCAGCGTTGGGGACCTTCCAGGGACAGGGGGCGGAGAGCAGTACTTC. This chain joins TRBV29-1 and TRBJ2-7, with TRBD1 matching 12 bases. The J segment lost 7 bases and the V segment lost 4 bases, leaving 14 bases of the junction unmatched. There are 16 residues in the CDR3. Looked up from germline, CDR1 is SQVTM and CDR2 is ANQGSEA.

The table lists this clonotype with many counts. The chain employs TRBV6-6 and TRBJ2-7; 7 bases are shared with TRBD2. Germline V gene lookup returns CDR1 MNHNY and CDR2 SVGAGI (reference sequence). The CDR3 consists of 14 residues. V was clipped by 5 bases and J by 3 bases; unmatched bases: 7. CDR3 coding DNA: TGTGCCAGCAGTGAAACCGGGACTATCTACGAGCAGTACTTC. It yields the protein CASSETGTIYEQYF.

This clonotype was detected many times. This chain uses TRBV7-9 with TRBJ2-7, with D hard to call. The CDR3 contains 14 residues. V was cut by 1 base and J by 4 bases, with 11 bases left in between. CDR1 and CDR2 (germline): SEHNR, FQNEAQ (reference sequence). The CDR3 DNA is TGTGCCAGCAGCTTAGTCAGAGCCGGGTACGAGCAGTACTTC. It codes for CASSLVRAGYEQYF.

This clonotype showed up many times. V and J are TRBV20-1 and TRBJ2-7, with D possibly TRBD1 on 6 matching bases. The CDR3 covers 14 residues. V was cut by 1 base and J by 4 bases, with 14 bases left in between. Looked up from germline, CDR1 is DFQATT and CDR2 is SNEGSKA (reference sequence). In DNA form, the CDR3 reads TGCAGTGCTAGAGGGTGGGGGCTGAGGTACGAGCAGTACTTC. Its protein is CSARGWGLRYEQYF.

This clonotype was found many times. V is TRBV12-3 or TRBV12-4 and J is TRBJ2-2, with D unresolved. V was cut by 2 bases and J by 6 bases, with 4 bases left in between. The CDR3 loop spans 12 amino acids. DNA for the CDR3: TGTGCCAGCAGTTTAACCCCCGGGGAGCTGTTTTTT. Protein product: CASSLTPGELFF.

In this sample, this clonotype turned up many times. The V gene is TRBV19, the J gene TRBJ1-4; 7 nucleotides match TRBD1. CDR1 and CDR2 (germline): LNHDA, SQIVND (reference sequence). V lost 9 bases to trimming and J lost 8 bases; unmatched junction nucleotides: 12. This CDR3 spans 14 amino acids. The CDR3: CASTNRGVGEKLFF. CDR3 DNA: TGTGCCAGCACAAACAGGGGAGTAGGAGAAAAACTGTTTTTT.

In this sample, this clonotype turned up a few times. V and J are TRBV12-3 or TRBV12-4 and TRBJ2-1; 7 nucleotides agree with TRBD2. This CDR3 is built from 17 residues. Trimming cost V 4 bases and J 0 bases; bases outside gene matches: 9. The CDR3 region is CASSWGAGRISYNEQFF. Written as DNA, the CDR3 is TGTGCCAGCAGTTGGGGAGCGGGAAGGATCTCCTACAATGAGCAGTTCTTC.

This clonotype was seen repeatedly, ten times or more. The genes are TRBV4-2 and TRBJ2-2, with TRBD2 identical over 12 bases. Germline CDR1 is LGHNA and CDR2 is YNFKEQ. The CDR3 has 16 amino acids. Trimming at V came to 4 bases and at J to 6 bases, leaving 6 bases not matched to a gene. CDR3 sequence reads: CASSPMGLAGAGELFF. The CDR3 coding sequence is TGTGCCAGCAGCCCCATGGGACTAGCGGGCGCCGGGGAGCTGTTTTTT.

This chain connects TRBV20-1 to TRBJ1-6; no firm D call. The CDR3 consists of 14 residues. With 1 base removed from V and 8 bases from J, the gap between germline ends came to 12 bases. CDR1 and CDR2 (germline): DFQATT, SNEGSKA (reference sequence). CDR3 in amino acids: CSARAWGGYSPLHF. CDR3 bases: TGCAGTGCTAGAGCGTGGGGTGGGTATTCACCCCTCCACTTT.

This clonotype was seen many times. This rearrangement joins TRBV2 to TRBJ1-5; D is undetermined. The germline V gene has CDR1 SNHLY and CDR2 FYNNEI. Between the trimmed V and J ends, which lost 1 base and 2 bases, there was a span of 12 bases. CDR3 length: 16 amino acids. Written as DNA, the CDR3 is TGTGCCAGCAGTGAAGGGACGTCGCGTGGCAATCAGCCCCAGCATTTT. Protein: CASSEGTSRGNQPQHF.

This clonotype was seen at least ten times. The V gene is TRBV7-2, the J gene TRBJ2-1; TRBD2 matches 9 bases. Trimming took 2 bases from V and 3 from J; bases not matched to a gene: 2. This CDR3 has 15 amino acids. CDR1 and CDR2 from the germline V gene are SGHTA and FQGNSA. The CDR3 region is CASSLNSGSYNEQFF. The DNA of the CDR3 is TGTGCCAGCAGCTTAAATAGCGGGAGCTACAATGAGCAGTTCTTC.

This clonotype was found a few times. The CDR3 bases are TGTGCCAGCAGCTCAGACAGGGGAGATACGCAGTATTTT. Residues: CASSSDRGDTQYF. The genes are TRBV12-3 or TRBV12-4 and TRBJ2-3; 8 bases line up with TRBD1. V lost 6 bases and J lost 5; bases outside the gene matches: 4. The CDR3 length is 13 residues.

This clonotype has ten or more counts. The chain combines TRBV20-1 with TRBJ2-5; TRBD2 matches at 13 bases. Germline V gives CDR1 DFQATT, CDR2 SNEGSKA (reference sequence). This CDR3 contains 15 residues. V lost 6 bases and J lost 5; bases outside the gene matches: 9. CDR3 nucleotides: TGCAGTGCCCGGACTAGCGGGAGTAAGTCGGAGACCCAGTACTTC. The encoded protein is CSARTSGSKSETQYF.

This clonotype has at least ten counts. The chain joins TRBV20-1 to TRBJ2-3; 7 bases line up with TRBD1. The CDR3 covers 14 residues. Germline V CDR1 and CDR2: DFQATT, SNEGSKA (reference sequence). The trim removed 4 bases at V and 0 bases at J, leaving 4 bases unmatched. The CDR3 loop is CSATRDSSTDTQYF. The CDR3 DNA reads TGCAGTGCTACCCGGGACAGCAGCACAGATACGCAGTATTTT.

This clonotype was seen repeatedly, ten times or more. The rearrangement joins TRBV12-3 or TRBV12-4 to TRBJ2-7; D tentatively fits TRBD1 or TRBD2 (5 bases each). The V end was cut by 3 bases, the J end by 6 bases, with 9 bases between. The CDR3 spans 12 residues. CDR3 amino acids: CASSFWGSEQYF. The CDR3 DNA follows: TGTGCCAGCAGTTTTTGGGGGAGCGAGCAGTACTTC.

This clonotype was observed at least ten times. The V call is TRBV20-1, the J call TRBJ1-5, with D tentatively TRBD1 (5 bases). The CDR3 runs 12 residues. Germline assignment: CDR1 DFQATT and CDR2 SNEGSKA (reference sequence). Trimming took off 3 bases at V and 7 bases at J, with 10 bases between the two ends. CDR3 in DNA: TGCAGTGCTAGCAGGGCTGGGCAGCCCCAGCATTTT. Amino acid sequence: CSASRAGQPQHF.

This clonotype was seen repeatedly, ten times or more. The chain is built from TRBV20-1 and TRBJ1-1; tentatively, D is TRBD1 (5 bases). CDR1 DFQATT and CDR2 SNEGSKA come from the germline V gene (reference sequence). V was shortened by 3 bases and J by 0 bases, with 8 bases between the two germline ends. CDR3 size: 13 residues. The CDR3 region is CSASARVNTEAFF. The DNA for the CDR3 is TGCAGTGCTAGCGCCAGGGTGAACACTGAAGCTTTCTTT.

This clonotype was seen many times. The gene calls are TRBV5-1 and TRBJ2-7; perhaps TRBD1 as D (6 bases). Trimming shortened V by 2 bases and J by 0 bases, and 15 bases separated the two germline ends. The CDR3 has 16 amino acids. Germline V gives CDR1 SGHRS, CDR2 YFSETQ. CDR3 protein: CASSLLPRGNSYEQYF. The CDR3 bases are TGCGCCAGCAGCTTACTCCCCAGGGGTAACTCCTACGAGCAGTACTTC.

This clonotype showed up many times. The chain combines TRBV20-1 with TRBJ2-7; TRBD2 might be the D (7 bases). Germline values: CDR1 DFQATT, CDR2 SNEGSKA (reference sequence). CDR3 length: 16 residues. Trimming removed 5 bases from V and 0 bases from J, with 20 bases in between. CDR3 protein: CSAYPPGGGTSYEQYF. CDR3 DNA: TGCAGTGCTTACCCTCCTGGGGGGGGCACCTCCTACGAGCAGTACTTC.

This clonotype was picked up many times. The chain couples TRBV4-1 to TRBJ2-2, with D maybe TRBD2 (6 bases). Per the germline V gene, CDR1 is MGHRA and CDR2 is YSYEKL. V lost 2 bases, J lost 8 bases, and 18 bases lay in between. This CDR3 contains 16 residues. CDR3 coding DNA: TGCGCCAGCAGCCAAAACTGGGGGGTTTTGGGAGGGGAGCTGTTTTTT. Protein product: CASSQNWGVLGGELFF.

This clonotype was recorded at least ten times. The chain joins TRBV4-1 to TRBJ2-5, with D uncertain. Trimming removed 5 bases from V and 0 bases from J, with 7 bases in between. The CDR3 spans 13 residues. Germline CDR1 is MGHRA and CDR2 is YSYEKL. The CDR3 nucleotides read TGCGCCAGCAGCTTAGGGAACCAAGAGACCCAGTACTTC. This translates into CASSLGNQETQYF.

The count of this clonotype is one. This chain joins TRBV12-3 or TRBV12-4 and TRBJ2-1; TRBD1 matches 8 bases. Losses at the gene ends were 6 bases for V and 0 bases for J; bases not matched to a gene: 4. The CDR3 totals 15 residues. CDR3 nucleotides: TGTGCCAGCAGCAGACAGGGGAGCTCCTACAATGAGCAGTTCTTC. It codes for CASSRQGSSYNEQFF.

This clonotype was seen at least ten times. This rearrangement joins TRBV6-5 to TRBJ1-1; perhaps TRBD1 as D (5 bases). In germline, CDR1 is MNHEY, CDR2 SVGAGI. The CDR3 sequence is 13 residues long. V lost 5 bases, J lost 5 bases, and 12 bases lay in between. This CDR3 is CASSRGTTTEAFF. In nucleotides, the CDR3 is TGTGCCAGCAGTCGCGGGACTACTACTGAAGCTTTCTTT.

In its sample, this clonotype was seen many times. The rearrangement links TRBV10-1 to TRBJ2-7; TRBD1 or TRBD2 may be the D gene (7 bases each). CDR3 length: 17 amino acids. Germline V gives CDR1 WNHNN, CDR2 SYGVQD (reference sequence). Trimming removed 6 bases at V and 0 bases at J, with 21 bases between. This CDR3 reads CASSSGTAGRISYEQYF. The CDR3 DNA reads TGCGCCAGCAGCTCCGGGACAGCGGGGAGGATCTCCTACGAGCAGTACTTC.

This clonotype was seen ten or more times. This chain uses TRBV29-1 with TRBJ1-1, with D possibly matching TRBD1 (5 bases). The CDR3 sequence is 13 residues long. V lost 7 bases and J 3 bases, leaving 15 bases between the germline ends. Germline CDR1 and CDR2: SQVTM and ANQGSEA. The CDR3: CSAGQTVDTEAFF. CDR3 sequence (DNA): TGCAGCGCCGGACAAACAGTGGACACTGAAGCTTTCTTT. The complete variable domain, with remaining parts taken from reference TRBV29-1 and TRBJ1-1, reads SAVISQKPSRDICQRGTSLTIQCQVDSQVTMMFWYRQQPGQSLTLIATANQGSEATYESGFVIDKFPISRPNLTFSTLTVSNMSPEDSSIYLCSAGQTVDTEAFFGQGTRLTVV.

This clonotype came up many times. The chain uses TRBV11-2 and TRBJ2-1, with 8 positions matching TRBD2. J gave up 0 bases and V 0 bases, and 1 base lay outside the gene matches. Germline V gene data show CDR1 as SGHAT and CDR2 as FQNNGV. The CDR3 runs to 16 residues. The CDR3 sequence: CASSLEAGVSYNEQFF. CDR3 nucleotide sequence: TGTGCCAGCAGCTTAGAAGCGGGAGTCTCCTACAATGAGCAGTTCTTC.

V and J are TRBV28 and TRBJ2-3; tentatively, D is TRBD2 (6 bases). V was trimmed by 6 bases and J by 3 bases, leaving 16 bases between them. The CDR3 contains 15 residues. Germline V gives CDR1 MDHEN, CDR2 SYDVKM. The CDR3 region is CASRPPTRGTDTQYF. The CDR3 DNA reads TGTGCCAGCAGGCCACCGACTAGGGGTACAGATACGCAGTATTTT.

This clonotype was counted many times. The V and J genes are TRBV6-5 and TRBJ1-5; TRBD1 might be the D (5 bases). Germline V gene lookup returns CDR1 MNHEY and CDR2 SVGAGI. V lost 5 bases and J 4 bases, leaving 9 bases between the germline ends. The CDR3 is made up of 13 amino acids. CDR3 region: CASSRDGNQPQHF. The CDR3 DNA follows: TGTGCCAGCAGTCGGGACGGGAATCAGCCCCAGCATTTT.